These 16 T cell receptor beta chains originate from one sample sequenced in a study of liver allograft versus peripheral blood T cells. Looking at the study overall: Transplanted livers held T cell receptor repertoires, and these were compared with repertoires in recipients' peripheral blood.

TCRdb independently ran MiXCR on the reads; one entry per CDR3 protein. This table holds some 7,200 distinct CDR3 sequences, roughly 17% found once. The receptors here all came from a human patient who had a liver transplant. The graft donor may account for some of the T cells.

This clonotype has ten or more counts. The rearrangement links TRBV25-1 to TRBJ1-2, with D perhaps matching TRBD1 (6 bases). V lost 6 bases to trimming and J lost 8 bases, with 16 bases between them. Germline CDR1 and CDR2: MGHDK and SYGVNS. The CDR3 spans 13 residues. This chain's CDR3 is CASRAAGARGYTF. Here the CDR3 DNA reads TGTGCCAGCAGGGCGGCGGGGGCGAGGGGCTACACCTTC.

By share of the sample, this clonotype is medium-sized. This chain joins TRBV10-3 and TRBJ2-3; TRBD1 matches at 7 bases. This CDR3 has 14 amino acids. The V gene end was trimmed by 6 bases and the J gene end by 2 bases; junction bases not matched to a gene: 5. Germline assignment: CDR1 ENHRY and CDR2 SYGVKD. The CDR3 DNA is TGTGCCATCAGGCAGACAGGGACCACAGATACGCAGTATTTT. Residues: CAIRQTGTTDTQYF.

This clonotype is termed medium-sized. The J gene is TRBJ1-3, the V gene TRBV6-6; TRBD1 matches at 11 bases. With V trimmed by 7 bases and J by 4 bases, 6 bases remained unmatched. The CDR3 spans 15 residues. Germline V lookup: CDR1 MNHNY, CDR2 SVGAGI (reference sequence). The CDR3 sequence: CASNIGQGAGNTIYF. The CDR3 DNA reads as TGTGCCAGCAACATCGGACAGGGGGCAGGAAACACCATATATTTT.

This clonotype has only a few counts. The V and J genes are TRBV20-1 and TRBJ2-2; D uncertain. The germline CDR1 and CDR2 sequences are DFQATT and SNEGSKA (reference sequence). CDR3 size: 13 residues. The V and J ends lost 5 bases and 0 bases respectively, with 7 bases between them. The CDR3 is CSAQTSNTGELFF. CDR3 bases: TGCAGTGCTCAGACCTCGAACACCGGGGAGCTGTTTTTT.

In its sample, this clonotype is medium-sized. The CDR3 DNA reads as TGTGCCAGCTCCACCTCGTTTGAGGGCACAGATACGCAGTATTTT. Protein: CASSTSFEGTDTQYF. This chain links TRBV18 with TRBJ2-3; no clear D gene. The CDR3 runs to 15 residues. Trimming took off 6 bases at V and 1 base at J, with 14 bases between the two ends. Germline values: CDR1 KGHSH, CDR2 LQKENI.

This clonotype was detected only a few times. The chain recombines TRBV30 with TRBJ1-1, with D hard to call. Deletions cut 3 bases from V and 5 bases from J, with 16 bases between. The length of the CDR3 is 14 residues. Germline assignment: CDR1 GTSNPN and CDR2 SVGIG (reference sequence). Here the CDR3 reads CAWSQGTLGTEAFF. The CDR3 nucleotides are TGTGCCTGGAGCCAAGGCACCCTGGGGACTGAAGCTTTCTTT.

This clonotype is medium-sized (0.01 to 0.1%) by share. The chain links TRBV28 to TRBJ2-1, with TRBD2 matching over 7 bases. Unmatched junction bases numbered 9, after V lost 6 bases and J lost 7 bases. The CDR3 is 14 residues long. Germline values: CDR1 MDHEN, CDR2 SYDVKM. The DNA of the CDR3 is TGTGCCAGCAGCCTTGGGAGGGCCCGGAATGAGCAGTTCTTC. Translation gives CASSLGRARNEQFF.

The sample holds a few counts of this clonotype. The V and J genes are TRBV5-6 and TRBJ1-1; 7 bases are shared with TRBD1. The CDR3 has 13 amino acids. The V gene end was trimmed by 1 base and the J gene end by 5 bases; junction bases not matched to a gene: 2. Germline V gene data show CDR1 as SGHDT and CDR2 as YYEEEE. CDR3 amino acids: CASSLTGETEAFF. CDR3 nucleotides: TGTGCCAGCAGCTTGACAGGGGAGACTGAAGCTTTCTTT.

This clonotype was counted only a few times. The chain links TRBV28 to TRBJ2-7; D remains unclear. Trimming removed 3 bases from V and 4 bases from J, with 7 bases in between. Germline V gene lookup returns CDR1 MDHEN and CDR2 SYDVKM. This CDR3 spans 12 amino acids. CDR3 protein: CASSFLTYEQYF. The CDR3 region has the DNA TGTGCCAGCAGTTTTCTTACTTACGAGCAGTACTTC. The variable domain in full, with the rest retrieved from reference TRBV28 and TRBJ2-7, is DVKVTQSSRYLVKRTGEKVFLECVQDMDHENMFWYRQDPGLGLRLIYFSYDVKMKEKGDIPEGYSVSREKKERFSLILESASTNQTSMYLCASSFLTYEQYFGPGTRLTVT.

A remark on this clonotype: A much larger clone lies one base from this, so it may be a read error. V and J are TRBV6-6 and TRBJ2-1; 7 positions match TRBD1. Germline-derived CDR1 and CDR2 are MNHNY and SVGAGI (reference sequence). This CDR3 is 17 amino acids long. The CDR3 DNA reads as TGTGCCGGCAGCCTGACTGGGACAGCCATCTCCTACAATGAGCAGTTCTTC. Its protein is CAGSLTGTAISYNEQFF.

The CDR3 nucleotides read TGTGCCAGTAGTTCTTGGCTGAGGGACACTGAAGCTTTCTTT. Translation: CASSSWLRDTEAFF. V usage is TRBV19 and J usage is TRBJ1-1; no reliable D call. The germline CDR1 and CDR2 sequences are LNHDA and SQIVND (reference sequence). This CDR3 contains 14 residues. The germline V and J ends were trimmed by 5 bases and 3 bases, with 13 bases remaining between them.

By share of the sample, this clonotype is medium-sized. The J gene is TRBJ1-1, the V gene TRBV29-1; possible D gene TRBD1, 5 bases. The V end lost 2 bases, the J end lost 2 bases, and 6 bases lay between the germline ends. CDR1 is SQVTM and CDR2 is ANQGSEA in the germline V gene. This CDR3 spans 12 amino acids. The CDR3 spells CSVETGNTEAFF. CDR3 sequence (DNA): TGCAGCGTTGAAACAGGCAACACTGAAGCTTTCTTT.

In its sample, this clonotype is medium-sized. The chain combines TRBV6-6 with TRBJ2-2; TRBD1 matches 12 bases. The CDR3 sequence is 19 residues long. The germline V gene has CDR1 MNHNY and CDR2 SVGAGI (reference sequence). Germline trimming cut 2 bases from V and 5 bases from J; bases unmatched to any gene: 12. The CDR3 protein is CASSYQAWDRGLWTGELFF. The CDR3 DNA reads as TGTGCCAGCAGTTACCAGGCTTGGGACAGGGGGCTATGGACCGGGGAGCTGTTTTTT.

This clonotype is medium-sized by share. V usage is TRBV28 and J usage is TRBJ1-5; D remains unclear. Germline loops: CDR1 MDHEN, CDR2 SYDVKM. The CDR3 consists of 12 residues. V shed 5 bases and J shed 5 bases, with 7 bases lying between them. DNA of the CDR3: TGTGCCAGCAGTGCGTTATATCAGCCCCAGCATTTT. Protein: CASSALYQPQHF.

In DNA, the CDR3 is TGTGCCAGCAGCTTGGGCAGGGTAGGCGAAAAACTGTTTTTT. Translation gives CASSLGRVGEKLFF. The chain has TRBV5-6 and TRBJ1-4, with D perhaps TRBD1 (5 bases). This CDR3 is built from 14 residues. V lost 0 bases to trimming and J lost 8 bases, with 11 bases between them. The germline gives CDR1 SGHDT, CDR2 YYEEEE.

The sample holds a few counts of this clonotype. The chain carries TRBV6-1 and TRBJ2-7; possible D gene TRBD1, 5 bases. V was clipped by 5 bases and J by 6 bases, with 11 bases between them. The CDR3 length is 12 residues. CDR1 and CDR2 from the germline V gene are MNHNS and SASEGT. The CDR3 here is CASSSQGFEQYF. As DNA, the CDR3 is TGTGCCAGCAGTTCTCAGGGATTCGAGCAGTACTTC.